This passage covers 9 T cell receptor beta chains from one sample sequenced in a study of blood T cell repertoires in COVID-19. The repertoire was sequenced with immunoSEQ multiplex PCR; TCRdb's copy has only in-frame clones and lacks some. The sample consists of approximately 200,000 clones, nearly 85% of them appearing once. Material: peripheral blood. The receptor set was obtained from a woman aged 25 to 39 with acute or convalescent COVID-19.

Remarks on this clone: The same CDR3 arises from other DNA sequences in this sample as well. The DNA of the CDR3 is TGTGCCAGCAGCGGACAGACAGGGTTGGGGACCGAAGCTTTCTTT. It encodes CASSGQTGLGTEAFF. The chain is built from TRBV9 and TRBJ1-1, with 7 bases matching TRBD1. The CDR3 loop spans 15 amino acids. V shed 3 bases, J shed 8 bases, and the junction held 13 bases outside the gene matches. Germline values: CDR1 SGDLS, CDR2 YYNGEE.

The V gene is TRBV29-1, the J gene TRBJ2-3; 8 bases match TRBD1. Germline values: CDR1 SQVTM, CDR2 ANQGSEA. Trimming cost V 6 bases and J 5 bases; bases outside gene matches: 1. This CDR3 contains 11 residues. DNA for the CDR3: TGCAGCGTAGACAGGGGAGATACGCAGTATTTT. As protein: CSVDRGDTQYF.

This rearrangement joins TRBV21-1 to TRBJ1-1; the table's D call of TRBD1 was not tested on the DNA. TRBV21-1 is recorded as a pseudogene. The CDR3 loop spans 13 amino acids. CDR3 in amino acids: CASSKVSGLGAFF. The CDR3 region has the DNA TGTGCCAGCAGCAAAGTTTCAGGGTTGGGAGCTTTCTTT.

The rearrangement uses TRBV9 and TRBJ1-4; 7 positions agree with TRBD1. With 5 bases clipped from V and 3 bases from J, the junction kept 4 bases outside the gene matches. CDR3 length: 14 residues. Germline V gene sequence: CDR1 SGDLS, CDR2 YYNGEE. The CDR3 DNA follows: TGTGCCAGCAGATTACAGGGGCCTAATGAAAAACTGTTTTTT. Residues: CASRLQGPNEKLFF.

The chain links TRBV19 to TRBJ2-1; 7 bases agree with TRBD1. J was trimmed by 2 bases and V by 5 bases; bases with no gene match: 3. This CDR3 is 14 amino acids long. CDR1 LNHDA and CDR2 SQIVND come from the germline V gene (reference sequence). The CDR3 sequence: CASSQGQPYNEQFF. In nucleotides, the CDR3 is TGTGCCAGTAGTCAGGGACAGCCCTACAATGAGCAGTTCTTC. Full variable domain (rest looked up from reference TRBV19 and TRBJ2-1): DGGITQSPKYLFRKEGQNVTLSCEQNLNHDAMYWYRQDPGQGLRLIYYSQIVNDFQKGDIAEGYSVSREKKESFPLTVTSAQKNPTAFYLCASSQGQPYNEQFFGPGTRLTVL.

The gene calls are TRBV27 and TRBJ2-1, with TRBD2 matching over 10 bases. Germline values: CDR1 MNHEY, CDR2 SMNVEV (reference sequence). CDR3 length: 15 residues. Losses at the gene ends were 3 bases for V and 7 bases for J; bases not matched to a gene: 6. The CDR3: CASSFWLAGDNEQFF. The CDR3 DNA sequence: TGTGCCAGCAGTTTCTGGCTAGCGGGAGATAATGAGCAGTTCTTC.

CDR3 loop: CATTGLAGFYNEQFF. CDR3 in DNA: TGTGCCACCACGGGACTAGCGGGTTTCTACAATGAGCAGTTCTTC. The chain recombines TRBV27 with TRBJ2-1; 12 nucleotides line up with TRBD2. In germline, CDR1 is MNHEY, CDR2 SMNVEV (reference sequence). There are 15 residues in the CDR3. The trim removed 10 bases at V and 3 bases at J, leaving 7 bases unmatched.

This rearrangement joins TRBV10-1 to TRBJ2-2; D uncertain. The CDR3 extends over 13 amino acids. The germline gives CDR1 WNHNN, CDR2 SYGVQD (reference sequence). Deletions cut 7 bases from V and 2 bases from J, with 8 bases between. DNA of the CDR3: TGCGCCAGCAACAGATTAAACACCGGGGAGCTGTTTTTT. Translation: CASNRLNTGELFF.

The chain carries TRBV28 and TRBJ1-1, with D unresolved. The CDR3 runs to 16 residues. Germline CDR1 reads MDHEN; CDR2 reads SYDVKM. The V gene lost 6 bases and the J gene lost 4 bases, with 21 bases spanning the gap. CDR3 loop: CASSPRGQGPGTEAFF. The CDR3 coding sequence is TGTGCCAGCAGCCCCCGAGGGCAAGGGCCGGGCACTGAAGCTTTCTTT.